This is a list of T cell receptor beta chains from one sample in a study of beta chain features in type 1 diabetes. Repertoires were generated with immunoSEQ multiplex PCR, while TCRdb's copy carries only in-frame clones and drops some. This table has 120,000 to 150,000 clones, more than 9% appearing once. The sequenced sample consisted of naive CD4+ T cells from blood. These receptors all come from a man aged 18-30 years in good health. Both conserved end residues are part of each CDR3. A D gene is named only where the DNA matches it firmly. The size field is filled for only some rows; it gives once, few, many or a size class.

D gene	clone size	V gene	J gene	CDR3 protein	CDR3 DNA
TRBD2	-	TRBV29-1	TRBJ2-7	CSVEVNSGGAGSYEQYF	TGCAGCGTTGAAGTTAATAGCGGGGGGGCCGGGTCTTACGAGCAGTACTTC
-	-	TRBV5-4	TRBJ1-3	CASSEDYSGNTIYF	TGTGCCAGCAGCGAGGACTACTCTGGAAACACCATATATTTT
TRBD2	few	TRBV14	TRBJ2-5	CASSRWTSVQTQYF	TGTGCCAGCAGCCGGTGGACTAGCGTACAGACCCAGTACTTC
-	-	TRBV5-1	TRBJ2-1	CASSLASEQFF	TGCGCCAGCAGCTTGGCTTCTGAGCAGTTCTTC
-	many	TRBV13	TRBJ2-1	CASSLTSGLGWFF	TGTGCCAGCAGCTTAACTTCGGGTCTTGGGTGGTTCTTC
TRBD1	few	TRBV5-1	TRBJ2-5	CASSLDRGETQYF	TGCGCCAGCAGCTTGGACAGGGGAGAGACCCAGTACTTC
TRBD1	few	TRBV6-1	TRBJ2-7	CASRGFRQGTYEQYF	TGTGCCAGCAGGGGGTTTAGACAGGGGACCTACGAGCAGTACTTC
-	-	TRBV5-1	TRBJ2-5	CASSLAGETQYF	TGCGCCAGCAGCTTGGCCGGGGAGACCCAGTACTTC
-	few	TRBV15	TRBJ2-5	CATSRVPGLETQYF	TGTGCCACCAGCAGAGTTCCGGGGTTAGAGACCCAGTACTTC
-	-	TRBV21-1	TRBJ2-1	CASSPRAGGLSYNEQFF	TGTGCCAGCAGCCCCCGGGCGGGGGGACTCTCCTACAATGAGCAGTTCTTC
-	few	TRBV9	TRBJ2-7	CASSSTQQGPYEQYF	TGTGCCAGCAGCTCAACCCAACAGGGACCCTACGAGCAGTACTTC
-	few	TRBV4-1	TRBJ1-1	CASSLLAAGNTEAFF	TGCGCCAGCAGCCTACTAGCGGCGGGGAACACTGAAGCTTTCTTT
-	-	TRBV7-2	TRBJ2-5	CASSTRDTGEPQETQYF	TGTGCCAGCAGCACGAGGGACACCGGAGAACCCCAAGAGACCCAGTACTTC
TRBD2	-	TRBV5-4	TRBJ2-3	CASSVAGGRGTDTQYF	TGTGCCAGCAGTGTAGCGGGGGGCCGGGGCACAGATACGCAGTATTTT
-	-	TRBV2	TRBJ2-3	CASSESTGADTQYF	TGTGCCAGCAGTGAAAGCACAGGCGCGGATACGCAGTATTTT
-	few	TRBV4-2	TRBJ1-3	CASSQDGGFGNTIYF	TGTGCCAGCAGCCAAGATGGGGGGTTCGGAAACACCATATATTTT
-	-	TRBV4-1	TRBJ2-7	CASSSHGAKSYEQYF	TGCGCCAGCAGCTCCCACGGAGCGAAGAGCTACGAGCAGTACTTC
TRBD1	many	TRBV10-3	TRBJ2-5	CAISEGRGKETQYF	TGTGCCATCAGTGAGGGCAGGGGGAAAGAGACCCAGTACTTC
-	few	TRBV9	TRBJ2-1	CASSVAGAYNEQFF	TGTGCCAGCAGCGTGGCGGGGGCGTACAATGAGCAGTTCTTC
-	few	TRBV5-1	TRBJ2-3	CASSWGSGSTDTQYF	TGCGCCAGCAGCTGGGGCTCCGGGAGCACAGATACGCAGTATTTT
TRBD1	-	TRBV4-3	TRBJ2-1	CASSQDRGTYNEQFF	TGCGCCAGCAGCCAAGACAGGGGGACCTACAATGAGCAGTTCTTC
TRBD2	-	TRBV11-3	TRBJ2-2	CASSPGLFSGGPRTGELFF	TGTGCCAGCAGCCCGGGACTATTTAGCGGGGGGCCGCGGACCGGGGAGCTGTTTTTT
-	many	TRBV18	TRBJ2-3	CASSSGLHDTQYF	TGTGCCAGCTCGTCCGGACTGCATGATACGCAGTATTTT
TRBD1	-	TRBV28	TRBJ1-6	CASSSGTGHSPLHF	TGTGCCAGCAGTTCGGGGACAGGACATTCACCCCTCCACTTT
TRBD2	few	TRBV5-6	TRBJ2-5	CASRGTGGGNPETQYF	TGTGCCAGCAGGGGGACTGGCGGGGGAAACCCAGAGACCCAGTACTTC
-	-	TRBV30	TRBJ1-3	CAWSVRVQGRNGNTIYF	TGTGCCTGGAGTGTACGAGTCCAGGGTAGGAATGGAAACACCATATATTTT
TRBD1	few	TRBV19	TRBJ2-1	CASSMAGGKNEQFF	TGTGCCAGTAGTATGGCAGGGGGCAAGAATGAGCAGTTCTTC
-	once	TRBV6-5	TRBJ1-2	CASGGDSTSSYGYTF	TGTGCCAGCGGCGGCGACAGTACATCTAGCTATGGCTACACCTTC
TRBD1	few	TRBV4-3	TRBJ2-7	CASSQDTGALSYEQYF	TGCGCCAGCAGCCAAGATACAGGGGCCCTCTCCTACGAGCAGTACTTC
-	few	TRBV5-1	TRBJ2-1	CASSSAGSYFEWQFF	TGCGCCAGCAGCTCCGCCGGGAGTTATTTTGAGTGGCAGTTCTTC
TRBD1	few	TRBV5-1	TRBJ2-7	CASSHTGVSEQYF	TGCGCCAGCAGCCACACAGGGGTCTCCGAGCAGTACTTC
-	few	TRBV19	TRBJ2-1	CASSIVRGDEQFF	TGTGCCAGTAGTATTGTTAGGGGCGATGAGCAGTTCTTC